Below are 17 T cell receptor beta chains sequenced from a single sample in a study of metastatic and nonmetastatic thyroid tumors. Not a single patient had been given any form of treatment at any point before undergoing thyroid surgery. TCRdb reanalyzed the PCR reads via MiXCR. The sample shows about 50,000 clones, 20% to 25% of them seen only once. Material for sequencing was blood. The receptors derive from a female donor with papillary thyroid cancer or a benign thyroid nodule (not recorded which). Some clones in this sample may be carry-over from other donors' samples.

At least ten counts were recorded for this clone. The rearrangement uses TRBV29-1 and TRBJ2-1; no clear D. V shed 5 bases and J shed 5 bases, with 4 bases lying between them. Germline V gene data show CDR1 as SQVTM and CDR2 as ANQGSEA. This CDR3 has 10 amino acids. Written as DNA, the CDR3 is TGCAGCGTTCTTCACAATGAGCAGTTCTTC. This translates into CSVLHNEQFF.

Notes on this clone: A much bigger clone sits one base away, suggesting this may be a read error. V usage is TRBV20-1 and J usage is TRBJ2-3; D is unclear. This CDR3 is built from 13 residues. Germline CDR1 reads DFQATT; CDR2 reads SNEGSKA (reference sequence). V shed 5 bases and J shed 2 bases, with 11 bases lying between them. The CDR3 coding sequence is TGCAGTGCTGCGCTAGTTGTCACAGATACGCAGTATTTT. Translation gives CSAALVVTDTQYF.

This clone was seen at least ten times. The CDR3 region has the DNA TGTGCCAGCTCACCGCCTCTAGCGGCTGGCTCCTACAATGAGCAGTTCTTC. Translating gives CASSPPLAAGSYNEQFF. The rearrangement links TRBV18 to TRBJ2-1; 7 bases map to TRBD2. Germline V gene lookup returns CDR1 KGHSH and CDR2 LQKENI. The CDR3 has 17 residues. Trimming took 3 bases from V and 0 from J; bases not matched to a gene: 8.

About this clone: A read error may produce the germline difference seen at one junction end. The chain has TRBV5-1 and TRBJ1-2, with no clear D. The CDR3 spans 13 residues. The germline gives CDR1 SGHRS, CDR2 YFSETQ. The CDR3 region is CASSLGVIYGYTF. Written as DNA, the CDR3 is TGCGCCAGCAGCTTGGGGGTAATTTATGGCTATACCTTC.

Regarding this clone: The missing conserved phenylalanine or tryptophan at the end of this CDR3 makes a read error likely. The DNA is left out, because the CDR3 cannot be placed on it with certainty; the CDR3 is given as TCRdb lists it. The chain has TRBV18 and TRBJ2-2; the DNA was not used to check the table's D call, TRBD1. Looked up from germline, CDR1 is KGHSH and CDR2 is LQKENI. The CDR3 is 16 residues long, ends included. The CDR3 spells CASSPRTGGDTGELLV.

This clone was detected many times. The V and J genes are TRBV28 and TRBJ2-2; D may be TRBD2 (6 bases). In germline, CDR1 is MDHEN, CDR2 SYDVKM. This CDR3 region has 14 residues. V lost 5 bases and J lost 4, with 11 bases in between. CDR3 loop: CASSPSGATGELFF. The CDR3 DNA is TGTGCCAGCAGTCCCTCGGGAGCCACCGGGGAGCTGTTTTTT. Full variable domain (rest looked up from reference TRBV28 and TRBJ2-2): DVKVTQSSRYLVKRTGEKVFLECVQDMDHENMFWYRQDPGLGLRLIYFSYDVKMKEKGDIPEGYSVSREKKERFSLILESASTNQTSMYLCASSPSGATGELFFGEGSRLTVL.

CDR3 sequence: CSAHDSRGYSYEQYF. The CDR3 nucleotides are TGCAGTGCTCACGACAGTAGGGGGTACTCCTACGAGCAGTACTTC. This chain connects TRBV20-1 to TRBJ2-7; a weak D match, TRBD1 (6 bases). Germline CDR1 DFQATT, CDR2 SNEGSKA (reference sequence). Trimming removed 5 bases at V and 0 bases at J, with 17 bases between. The length of the CDR3 is 15 residues.

This clone was detected ten times or more. The chain joins TRBV12-3 or TRBV12-4 to TRBJ2-1; TRBD2 aligns across 11 bases. Losses at the gene ends were 2 bases for V and 6 bases for J; bases not matched to a gene: 3. The CDR3 contains 15 residues. The CDR3 DNA follows: TGTGCCAGCAGTTTATGGCTAGCGGGAGGCAATGAGCAGTTCTTC. It encodes CASSLWLAGGNEQFF.

This clone appeared many times. The V call is TRBV7-8, the J call TRBJ1-2, with 7 positions matching TRBD1. Germline V gene data show CDR1 as SGHVS and CDR2 as FQNEAQ. The CDR3 has 13 residues. V shed 5 bases, J shed 8 bases, and the junction held 8 bases outside the gene matches. The CDR3 DNA sequence: TGTGCCAGCAGCCCAACAGGGGAGGAGGGCTACACCTTC. This translates into CASSPTGEEGYTF. The full variable domain, with the rest looked up from reference TRBV7-8 and TRBJ1-2, is GAGVSQSPRYKVAKRGQDVALRCDPISGHVSLFWYQQALGQGPEFLTYFQNEAQLDKSGLPSDRFFAERPEGSVSTLKIQRTQQEDSAVYLCASSPTGEEGYTFGSGTRLTVV.

This clone was seen at least ten times. The chain joins TRBV5-6 to TRBJ2-1; 11 bases align to TRBD2. V dropped 3 bases and J dropped 2; count of bases not matched to a gene: 7. From germline, CDR1 is SGHDT and CDR2 YYEEEE. The CDR3 runs 17 residues. The CDR3 spells CASSSITSGGTYNEQFF. CDR3 bases: TGTGCCAGCAGCTCGATAACTAGCGGGGGTACCTACAATGAGCAGTTCTTC.

In its sample, this clone was seen many times. V usage is TRBV20-1 and J usage is TRBJ1-5, with D tentatively TRBD1 (5 bases). Germline-derived CDR1 and CDR2 are DFQATT and SNEGSKA (reference sequence). With 1 base removed from V and 6 bases from J, the gap between germline ends came to 10 bases. The CDR3 is 13 amino acids. CDR3 DNA sequence: TGCAGTGCTAGAGGGGACGCCGGTCAGCCCCAGCATTTT. Encoded protein: CSARGDAGQPQHF.

This clone was observed many times. The CDR3 coding sequence is TGTGCCAGCAGTTTAGATTTAAGCAGATATAGCAATCAGCCCCAGCATTTT. Translation gives CASSLDLSRYSNQPQHF. The chain combines TRBV12-3 or TRBV12-4 with TRBJ1-5, with unresolved D. This CDR3 region has 17 residues. V was trimmed by 1 base and J by 0 bases, leaving 13 bases between them.

To note about this clone: A much larger clone lies one base from this, so it may be a read error. Other DNA sequences from this sample encode an identical CDR3 as well. This chain links TRBV15 with TRBJ1-2, with D perhaps TRBD1 (5 bases). Germline loops: CDR1 LNHNV, CDR2 YYDKDF (reference sequence). This CDR3 has 16 residues. V was clipped by 2 bases and J by 2 bases, with 15 bases between them. The CDR3 sequence: CATSRHFRGKNYGYTF. The CDR3 coding sequence is TGTGCCACCAGCAGACACTTTCGGGGGAAGAACTATGGCTACACCTTC.

Notes on this clone: Being one base from a much bigger clone, this may be a read error. The chain is built from TRBV29-1 and TRBJ2-3, with TRBD2 as a possible D gene (5 bases). The V gene lost 6 bases and the J gene lost 0 bases, with 16 bases spanning the gap. Per germline, CDR1 SQVTM and CDR2 ANQGSEA. The CDR3 sequence is 15 residues long. In DNA, the CDR3 is TGCAGCGTCCGCGGGTCTACTCTCAGCACAGATACGCAGTATTTT. It translates to CSVRGSTLSTDTQYF.

This clone was seen many times. V is TRBV19 and J is TRBJ1-1; TRBD1 might be the D (5 bases). From germline, CDR1 is LNHDA and CDR2 SQIVND (reference sequence). Trimming cost V 4 bases and J 1 base, with 10 bases left between them. There are 14 residues in the CDR3. The CDR3 reads CASSTSDRNTEAFF. In DNA, the CDR3 is TGTGCCAGTAGTACCTCAGACAGGAACACTGAAGCTTTCTTT.

This clone was counted only a few times. This could be a read error, since a much larger clone is one nucleotide away. The chain recombines TRBV10-3 with TRBJ2-3; D could derive from TRBD1 or TRBD2 (5 bases each). The CDR3 is 16 residues long. Germline CDR1 ENHRY, CDR2 SYGVKD. V gave up 7 bases and J gave up 4 bases, with 21 bases separating them. The DNA for the CDR3 is TGTGCCATCAAAATTGGCTATTCAGGGAGCGCAGATACGCAGTATTTT. Encoded protein: CAIKIGYSGSADTQYF.

This clone is a singleton in its sample. The CDR3 DNA follows: TGCGCCAGCCGCGAAGATCCCCGGACACCGAAAGAGACCCAGTACTTC. It translates to CASREDPRTPKETQYF. The chain employs TRBV4-1 and TRBJ2-5, with D possibly matching TRBD1 (5 bases). The CDR3 totals 16 residues. From germline, CDR1 is MGHRA and CDR2 YSYEKL. Trimming removed 8 bases from V and 3 bases from J, with 22 bases in between.